This TCR beta chain was sequenced for a study of T cell responses to AZD1222 COVID-19 vaccine. For the study at large: Combined were second doses at about 4 or about 12 weeks.

TCRdb keeps only in-frame clones here, not all; method: immunoSEQ multiplex PCR. In the table there are 150,000 or so clones, roughly 90% of which are singletons. Concerning this clone: Its antigen is not identified.

The CDR3 runs 16 residues. Trimming cost V 0 bases and J 7 bases; bases outside gene matches: 6. CDR1 and CDR2 from the germline V gene are SGHTA and FQGNSA. Study results and limitations: No day 14 peak samples; only post-peak repertoires were characterized. Following two doses of AZD1222, Spike-specific TCR breadth and depth rose. Clonal diversity was possibly underestimated, and the donors were mostly white British, with more females.

The chain uses TRBV7-2 and TRBJ2-1; 10 bases map to TRBD2. The receptor comes from an adult in good health. The material was peripheral blood, obtained on day 0 of AZD1222 vaccination. CDR3 sequence (DNA): TGTGCCAGCAGCTTAGCGATTAGCGGGGGGTATAATGAGCAGTTCTTC. Its protein is CASSLAISGGYNEQFF.